This T cell receptor (beta chain) comes out of a study of OX40 agonist ivuxolimab in advanced cancers. For the study at large: Among those enrolled, mean age was about 62 years (range 23 to 79) and 70% to 85% were male. One patient with hepatocellular carcinoma and two with cutaneous melanoma, three in all, had partial responses.

Libraries were prepared by immunoSEQ multiplex PCR; TCRdb keeps only in-frame clonotypes and omits some of them. The sample includes some 48,000 clones, 75% to 80% seen only once; the top ten take approximately 7.9%. This CDR3 is built from 15 residues. Trimming took 1 base from V and 3 from J; bases not matched to a gene: 3. Germline CDR1 MDHEN, CDR2 SYDVKM. This clone was recorded a few times. The sequence derives from an adult with an advanced solid tumor such as melanoma, head and neck, liver or kidney cancer. The starting material was CD4+ or CD8+ T cells sorted from blood, obtained in a trial of the OX40 agonist ivuxolimab. V and J are TRBV28 and TRBJ2-5; 9 bases match TRBD1. As DNA, the CDR3 is TGTGCCAGCAGTTTATTTGGGACAGGGAAAGAGACCCAGTACTTC. It specifies CASSLFGTGKETQYF.